Below are 18 T cell receptor beta chains sequenced from a single sample in a study of T cell clusters in autoimmune cytopenias. TRB was amplified by touch-down multiplex PCR, primer pools A and B combined. TCRdb re-called the multiplex PCR reads and gives one entry per CDR3 protein, without DNA. There are around 9,000 distinct CDR3 sequences in the sample, with around 3.9% held by the top ten. TRB amplification used roughly 250 ng of peripheral blood genomic DNA. Sequencing was performed on peripheral blood. The receptors shown here come from a human donor with an autoimmune cytopenia or autoimmune hepatitis (not recorded which).

The chain is built from TRBV27 and TRBJ2-3; TCRdb calls TRBD2, which cannot be checked without DNA. Germline V CDR1 and CDR2: MNHEY, SMNVEV (reference sequence). The CDR3 length is 15 residues. The CDR3 region is CASSLLAQPPYTQYF.

By frequency, this clonotype registers medium-sized. The J gene is TRBJ2-7, the V gene TRBV6-5; TCRdb gives TRBD1 as the D gene, but with no DNA this cannot be confirmed. Germline V lookup: CDR1 MNHEY, CDR2 SVGAGI. This CDR3 contains 14 residues. CDR3 sequence reads: CASSSPGQGREQYF.

CDR3: CSASKAGGPVEQFF. This rearrangement joins TRBV20-1 to TRBJ2-1; TCRdb's D call of TRBD2 is untestable without DNA. Germline-derived CDR1 and CDR2 are DFQATT and SNEGSKA (reference sequence). The CDR3 has 14 amino acids.

The gene calls are TRBV19 and TRBJ1-6. The CDR3 is 13 amino acids. Germline V gene data show CDR1 as LNHDA and CDR2 as SQIVND (reference sequence). CDR3 residues: CASRRTYNSPLHF.

This clonotype registers medium-sized (0.01 to 0.1%) by frequency. V is TRBV19 and J is TRBJ2-3; the TCRdb D gene call, TRBD1, has no DNA to confirm it. Germline lookup yields CDR1 LNHDA and CDR2 SQIVND (reference sequence). This CDR3 comprises 15 residues. The chain's CDR3 is CASSQGDRETDTQYF.

In terms of frequency, this clonotype is medium-sized. The chain employs TRBV29-1 and TRBJ1-1. The CDR3 consists of 12 residues. Germline V gene data show CDR1 as SQVTM and CDR2 as ANQGSEA. The CDR3 protein is CSVGSTNTEAFF.

The chain links TRBV27 to TRBJ2-1. The CDR3 is 15 residues long. CDR1 MNHEY and CDR2 SMNVEV come from the germline V gene (reference sequence). The CDR3 sequence: CASSPTASSYNEQFF.

This clonotype ranks as medium-sized in terms of frequency. The genes are TRBV29-1 and TRBJ2-1; TCRdb's D call, TRBD2, is unchecked because there is no DNA. Germline CDR1 and CDR2: SQVTM and ANQGSEA. The CDR3 has 14 residues. The CDR3 reads CSVEPGLADPGEFF.

Frequency places this clonotype as medium-sized. CDR3 sequence: CASTTLWTSTNEKLFF. The chain is built from TRBV19 and TRBJ1-4. Germline CDR1 is LNHDA and CDR2 is SQIVND (reference sequence). The CDR3 is 16 residues long.

This clonotype counts as medium-sized (0.01 to 0.1%) by frequency. This rearrangement joins TRBV6-5 to TRBJ1-1. CDR3 length: 14 amino acids. The V gene's germline CDR1 is MNHEY and CDR2 SVGAGI. This chain's CDR3 is CASSYKVLNTEAFF.

By frequency, this clonotype is medium-sized. The chain links TRBV19 to TRBJ1-6; TCRdb outputs TRBD1, but without DNA this stays unchecked. Per the germline V gene, CDR1 is LNHDA and CDR2 is SQIVND (reference sequence). There are 15 residues in the CDR3. The CDR3 here is CASSMVGQANSPLHF.

According to its frequency, this clonotype is medium-sized. V and J are TRBV10-3 and TRBJ2-1; the TRBD2 assignment by TCRdb is unverifiable without DNA. This CDR3 has 12 amino acids. Germline values: CDR1 ENHRY, CDR2 SYGVKD. The CDR3 sequence is CATRLADNEQFF.

The rearrangement joins TRBV5-4 to TRBJ2-5; TCRdb proposes TRBD1, but this gene call is untestable without DNA. CDR3 size: 15 residues. Germline V lookup: CDR1 SGHNT, CDR2 YYREEE (reference sequence). The CDR3 region is CASSLETDLLETQYF.

The chain carries TRBV5-6 and TRBJ2-7. The CDR3 has 13 amino acids. Germline V lookup: CDR1 SGHDT, CDR2 YYEEEE. CDR3: CASSSGTTNERYF. Full variable domain (rest looked up from reference TRBV5-6 and TRBJ2-7): DAGVTQSPTHLIKTRGQQVTLRCSPKSGHDTVSWYQQALGQGPQFIFQYYEEEERQRGNFPDRFSGHQFPNYSSELNVNALLLGDSALYLCASSSGTTNERYFGPGTRLTVT.

Measured by frequency, this clonotype is medium-sized (0.01 to 0.1%). The chain has TRBV6-5 and TRBJ1-5; checking the TCRdb D call of TRBD1 is not possible without DNA. Germline-derived CDR1 and CDR2 are MNHEY and SVGAGI. CDR3 size: 12 residues. CDR3 residues: CASGNQGQPQHF.

The chain is built from TRBV6-1 and TRBJ2-7. The CDR3 consists of 12 residues. CDR1 is MNHNS and CDR2 is SASEGT in the germline V gene. CDR3 residues: CASEGASYEQYF.

V gene TRBV7-9 combines with J gene TRBJ2-3; TCRdb's D call, TRBD1, is unchecked because there is no DNA. Germline assignment: CDR1 SEHNR and CDR2 FQNEAQ (reference sequence). The CDR3 extends over 15 amino acids. CDR3 residues: CASSLEQGGADTQYF. Full variable domain (remainder filled in from reference TRBV7-9 and TRBJ2-3): DTGVSQNPRHKITKRGQNVTFRCDPISEHNRLYWYRQTLGQGPEFLTYFQNEAQLEKSRLLSDRFSAERPKGSFSTLEIQRTEQGDSAMYLCASSLEQGGADTQYFGPGTRLTVL.

CDR3 loop: CATSKEGPTYNEQFF. The chain is built from TRBV5-1 and TRBJ2-1; TCRdb selects TRBD2, and the lack of DNA leaves this call unchecked. This CDR3 spans 15 amino acids. The V gene's germline CDR1 is SGHRS and CDR2 YFSETQ.